This TCR beta chain was identified in a study of tumor-infiltrating lymphocytes in primary liver carcinoma. At the level of the study: Productive TCRbeta reads per sample were roughly 3.5 to 7.13 million, not differing by tissue.

Germline lookup yields CDR1 SGDLS and CDR2 YYNGEE. J gave up 4 bases and V 0 bases, and 5 bases lay outside the gene matches. CDR3 size: 16 residues. A primer matching the constant region was used to make TCR beta cDNA from approximately 0.55 ug of total RNA. Libraries for TCR beta were built through three nested multiplex PCR rounds, which together made up a slightly modified ARM-PCR procedure. Forward primers for TRBV1-TRBV30 and a C-beta reverse primer served the first two PCR rounds, at roughly 10 cycles each. TCRdb itself ran the multiplex PCR reads through MiXCR, one entry per CDR3 protein. The data contain around 100,000 distinct CDR3 sequences, 65% to 75% of them singletons. Total RNA and DNA came together from approximately 20-30 mg of bulk tissue without cell sorting. There were five separate regions sampled from each tumor.

This TCR derives from an older woman with primary liver carcinoma and hepatitis B virus infection. The chain links TRBV9 to TRBJ2-1, with 9 bases aligning to TRBD2. Sequenced material: liver tumor tissue from sampling region 2. Noted subset: tumor region T2, inferior pole. The CDR3 DNA reads TGTGCCAGCAGCGTAGGAACGACTAGCGGATACAATGAGCAGTTCTTC. Translation gives CASSVGTTSGYNEQFF.